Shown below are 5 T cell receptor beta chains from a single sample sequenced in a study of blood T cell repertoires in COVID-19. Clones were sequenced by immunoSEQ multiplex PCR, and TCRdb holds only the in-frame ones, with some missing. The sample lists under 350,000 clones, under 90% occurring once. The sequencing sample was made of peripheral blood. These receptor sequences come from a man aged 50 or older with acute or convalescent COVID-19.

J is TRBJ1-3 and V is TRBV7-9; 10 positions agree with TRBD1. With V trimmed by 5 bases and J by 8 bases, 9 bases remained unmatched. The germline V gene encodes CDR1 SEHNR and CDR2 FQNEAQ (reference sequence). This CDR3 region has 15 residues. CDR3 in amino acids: CASSPNRDRGHTIYF. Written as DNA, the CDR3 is TGTGCCAGCAGCCCAAACCGGGACAGGGGCCACACCATATATTTT.

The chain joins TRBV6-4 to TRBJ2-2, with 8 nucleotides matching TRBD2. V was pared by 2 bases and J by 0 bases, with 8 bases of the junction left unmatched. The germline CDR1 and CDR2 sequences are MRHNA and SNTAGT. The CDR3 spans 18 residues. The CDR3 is CASSDDQAGATNTGELFF. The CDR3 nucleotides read TGTGCCAGCAGTGACGATCAAGCGGGGGCCACGAACACCGGGGAGCTGTTTTTT.

The CDR3 bases are TGTGCCAGCAGACAGGGGGCGTGGACTGAAGCTTTCTTT. Translated: CASRQGAWTEAFF. The V and J genes are TRBV7-2 and TRBJ1-1; 9 bases align to TRBD1. This CDR3 comprises 13 residues. Looked up from germline, CDR1 is SGHTA and CDR2 is FQGNSA. V trimming: 6 bases; J trimming: 5 bases; junction bases outside the gene matches: 4.

CDR3 sequence (DNA): TGTGCCAGCAGCTTCGGTGGACAAAACAATCAGCCCCAGCATTTT. The encoded protein is CASSFGGQNNQPQHF. The chain employs TRBV11-2 and TRBJ1-5; D is perhaps TRBD1 (5 bases). The CDR3 loop spans 15 amino acids. V dropped 3 bases and J dropped 3 bases, with 12 bases sitting between them. CDR1 SGHAT and CDR2 FQNNGV come from the germline V gene.

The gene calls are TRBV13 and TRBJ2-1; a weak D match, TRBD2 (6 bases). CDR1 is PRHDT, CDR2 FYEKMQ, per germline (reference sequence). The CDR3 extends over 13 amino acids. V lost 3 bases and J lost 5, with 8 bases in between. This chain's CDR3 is CASSFPGDNEQFF. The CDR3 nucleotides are TGTGCCAGCAGCTTCCCGGGGGACAATGAGCAGTTCTTC.